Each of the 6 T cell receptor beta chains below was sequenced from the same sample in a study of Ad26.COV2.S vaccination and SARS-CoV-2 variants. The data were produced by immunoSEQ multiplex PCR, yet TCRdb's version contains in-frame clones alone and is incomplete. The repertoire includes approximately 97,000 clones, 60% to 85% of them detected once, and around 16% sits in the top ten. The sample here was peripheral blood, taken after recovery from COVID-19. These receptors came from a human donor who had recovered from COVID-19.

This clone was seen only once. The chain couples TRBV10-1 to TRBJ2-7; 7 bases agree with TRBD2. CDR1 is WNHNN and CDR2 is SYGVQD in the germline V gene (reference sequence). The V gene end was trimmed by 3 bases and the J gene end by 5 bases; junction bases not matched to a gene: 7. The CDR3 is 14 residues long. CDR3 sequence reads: CASSDSGGVDEQYF. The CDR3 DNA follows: TGCGCCAGCAGTGATTCTGGGGGGGTCGACGAGCAGTACTTC.

The CDR3 spells CASSQGPGRETEAFF. The CDR3 DNA follows: TGTGCCAGCAGCCAAGGGCCGGGCAGGGAAACTGAAGCTTTCTTT. The chain employs TRBV3-1 (or the pseudogene TRBV3-2) and TRBJ1-1; a weak D match, TRBD1 (5 bases). Germline assignment: CDR1 LGHDT and CDR2 YNNKEL (reference sequence). The CDR3 is made up of 15 amino acids. V lost 1 base to trimming and J lost 5 bases, with 14 bases between them.

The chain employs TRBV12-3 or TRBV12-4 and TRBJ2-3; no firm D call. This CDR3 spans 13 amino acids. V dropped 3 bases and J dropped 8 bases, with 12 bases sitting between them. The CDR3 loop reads CASSFIEDGTQYF. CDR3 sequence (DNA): TGTGCCAGCAGTTTTATAGAGGATGGTACGCAGTATTTT.

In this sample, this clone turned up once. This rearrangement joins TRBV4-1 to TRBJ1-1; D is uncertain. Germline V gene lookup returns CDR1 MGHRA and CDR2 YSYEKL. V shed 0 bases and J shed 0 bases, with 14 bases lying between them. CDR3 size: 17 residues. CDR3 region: CASSQDTEAWMNTEAFF. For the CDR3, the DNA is TGCGCCAGCAGCCAAGATACGGAGGCATGGATGAACACTGAAGCTTTCTTT.

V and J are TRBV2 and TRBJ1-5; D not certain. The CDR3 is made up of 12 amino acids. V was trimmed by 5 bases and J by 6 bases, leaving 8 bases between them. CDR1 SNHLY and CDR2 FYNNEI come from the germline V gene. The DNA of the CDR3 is TGTGCCAGCAGTCCTCGGGGTCAGCCCCAGCATTTT. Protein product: CASSPRGQPQHF.

The CDR3 is CASSQGEDRHYEQYF. The CDR3 nucleotides read TGCGCCAGCAGCCAAGGGGAGGACAGGCACTACGAGCAGTACTTC. The rearrangement joins TRBV4-1 to TRBJ2-7, with a weak D call TRBD1 (7 bases). This CDR3 contains 15 residues. V was pared by 1 base and J by 3 bases, with 13 bases between. Looked up from germline, CDR1 is MGHRA and CDR2 is YSYEKL.